This T cell receptor (beta chain) comes out of a study of T cell responses to AZD1222 COVID-19 vaccine. Study-wide context: Samples with a second dose at about 4 or about 12 weeks were pooled together.

Here immunoSEQ multiplex PCR was the method, and the copy in TCRdb shows in-frame clones only, minus some. The sample has some 110,000 clones, over 80% seen once. Points from the study as a whole: Vaccination with two AZD1222 doses was followed by a rise in Spike-specific TCR breadth and depth. Most donors were white British, females outnumbered males, and clonal diversity was possibly underestimated. Only a handful of AZD1222 recipients were seropositive at baseline.

J was trimmed by 8 bases and V by 1 base; bases with no gene match: 9. CDR3 length: 16 residues. Germline CDR1 LGHNA, CDR2 YNFKEQ. Worth noting for this clone: Its antigen is undetermined.

J is TRBJ2-1 and V is TRBV4-2, with 9 bases lining up with TRBD2. The sequencing used peripheral blood, collected on day 0 of AZD1222 vaccination. The TCR sequence derives from an adult in good health. For the CDR3, the DNA is TGTGCCAGCAGCCAAGCGGTAGCGGGAGCGGCCGATGAGCAGTTCTTC. Translating it yields CASSQAVAGAADEQFF.